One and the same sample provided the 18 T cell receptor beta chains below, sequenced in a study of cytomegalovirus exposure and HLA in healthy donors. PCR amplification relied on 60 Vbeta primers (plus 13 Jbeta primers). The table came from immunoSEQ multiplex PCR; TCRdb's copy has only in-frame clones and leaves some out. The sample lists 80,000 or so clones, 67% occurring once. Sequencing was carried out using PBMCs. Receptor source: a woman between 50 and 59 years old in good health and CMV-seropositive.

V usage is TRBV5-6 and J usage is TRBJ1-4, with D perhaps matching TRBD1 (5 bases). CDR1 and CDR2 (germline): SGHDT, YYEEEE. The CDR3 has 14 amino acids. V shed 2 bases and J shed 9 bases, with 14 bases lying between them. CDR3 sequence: CASSFRDGGKKLFF. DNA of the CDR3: TGTGCCAGCAGCTTCAGGGACGGAGGGAAAAAACTGTTTTTT.

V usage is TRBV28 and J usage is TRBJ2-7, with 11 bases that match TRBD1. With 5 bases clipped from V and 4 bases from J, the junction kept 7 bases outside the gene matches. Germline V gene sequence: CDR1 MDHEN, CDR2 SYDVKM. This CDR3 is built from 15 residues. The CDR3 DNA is TGTGCCAGCAGTCCTTTGGGGGACAGGGGGTACGAGCAGTACGTC. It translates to CASSPLGDRGYEQYV.

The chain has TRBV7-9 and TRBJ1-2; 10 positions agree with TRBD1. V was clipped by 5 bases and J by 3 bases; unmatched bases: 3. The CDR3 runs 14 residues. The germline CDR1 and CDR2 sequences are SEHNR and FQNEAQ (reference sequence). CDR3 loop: CASSLTGGDYGYTF. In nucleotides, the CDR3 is TGTGCCAGCAGCCTGACAGGGGGCGACTATGGCTACACCTTC.

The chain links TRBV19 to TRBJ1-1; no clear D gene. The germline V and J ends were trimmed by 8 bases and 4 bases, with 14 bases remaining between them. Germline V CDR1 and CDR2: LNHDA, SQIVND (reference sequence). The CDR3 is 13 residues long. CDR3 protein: CASSPRRITEAFF. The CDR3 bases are TGTGCCAGTTCCCCTAGGCGGATCACTGAAGCTTTCTTT.

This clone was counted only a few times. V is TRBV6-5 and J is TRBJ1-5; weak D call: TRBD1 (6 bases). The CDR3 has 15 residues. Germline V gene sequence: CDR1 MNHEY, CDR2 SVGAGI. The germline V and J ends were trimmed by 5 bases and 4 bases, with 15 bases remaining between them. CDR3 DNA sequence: TGTGCCAGCAGTCTGGACAGCCCTAAGAATCAGCCCCAGCATTTT. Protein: CASSLDSPKNQPQHF.

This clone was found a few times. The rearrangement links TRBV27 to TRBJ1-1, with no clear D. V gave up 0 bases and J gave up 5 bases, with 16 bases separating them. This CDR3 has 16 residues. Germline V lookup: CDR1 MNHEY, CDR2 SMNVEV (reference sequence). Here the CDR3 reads CASSLSHLQLGTEAFF. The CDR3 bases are TGTGCCAGCAGTTTATCGCACCTACAGCTTGGGACTGAAGCTTTCTTT.

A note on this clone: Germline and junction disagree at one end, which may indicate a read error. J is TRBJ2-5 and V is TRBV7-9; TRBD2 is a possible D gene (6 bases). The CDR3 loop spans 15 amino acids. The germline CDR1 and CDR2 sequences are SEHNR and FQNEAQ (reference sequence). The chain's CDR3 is CSSSFAPGLQETQYF. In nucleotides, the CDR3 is TGTTCCAGCAGCTTTGCCCCGGGACTCCAAGAGACCCAGTACTTC.

The CDR3 DNA follows: TGTGCCAGCAGCGTTGGTTCGGGGGGTGGGCAGCCCCAGCATTTT. Amino acids: CASSVGSGGGQPQHF. The chain uses TRBV9 and TRBJ1-5, with D possibly matching TRBD1 (5 bases). Per germline, CDR1 SGDLS and CDR2 YYNGEE. V lost 2 bases and J 7 bases, leaving 16 bases between the germline ends. This CDR3 is built from 15 residues. Supplemented by reference TRBV9 and TRBJ1-5, the full variable domain reads DSGVTQTPKHLITATGQRVTLRCSPRSGDLSVYWYQQSLDQGLQFLIQYYNGEERAKGNILERFSAQQFPDLHSELNLSSLELGDSALYFCASSVGSGGGQPQHFGDGTRLSIL.

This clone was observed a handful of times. The CDR3 bases are TGCGCCAGCAGGTTCCGGGGGGCGAGAGGCTACACCTTC. Its protein is CASRFRGARGYTF. The chain employs TRBV5-1 and TRBJ1-2, with D perhaps matching TRBD1 (6 bases). CDR3 length: 13 amino acids. V was pared by 5 bases and J by 8 bases, with 16 bases between. Germline V gene sequence: CDR1 SGHRS, CDR2 YFSETQ.

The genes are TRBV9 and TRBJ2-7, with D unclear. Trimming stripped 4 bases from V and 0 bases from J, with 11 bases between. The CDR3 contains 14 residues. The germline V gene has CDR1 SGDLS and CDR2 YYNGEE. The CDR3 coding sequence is TGTGCCAGCAGCCAATCAGGCGACTCCTACGAGCAGTACTTC. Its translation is CASSQSGDSYEQYF.

CDR3 in DNA: TGTGCCAGCAGCTTACCCCATCGACAGGGGGCCATGAACACTGAAGCTTTCTTT. Residues: CASSLPHRQGAMNTEAFF. V is TRBV7-3 and J is TRBJ1-1; TRBD1 matches at 10 bases. The V gene end was trimmed by 2 bases and the J gene end by 0 bases; junction bases not matched to a gene: 9. Germline V CDR1 and CDR2: SGHTA, FQGTGA. The CDR3 has 18 residues.

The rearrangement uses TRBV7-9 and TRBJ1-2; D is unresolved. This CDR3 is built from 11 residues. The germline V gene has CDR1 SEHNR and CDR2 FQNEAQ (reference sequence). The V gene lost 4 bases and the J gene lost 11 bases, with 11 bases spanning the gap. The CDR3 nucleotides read TGTGCCAGCAGCTACGCAACAGAGTACACCTTC. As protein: CASSYATEYTF. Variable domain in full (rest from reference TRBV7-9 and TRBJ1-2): DTGVSQNPRHKITKRGQNVTFRCDPISEHNRLYWYRQTLGQGPEFLTYFQNEAQLEKSRLLSDRFSAERPKGSFSTLEIQRTEQGDSAMYLCASSYATEYTFGSGTRLTVV.

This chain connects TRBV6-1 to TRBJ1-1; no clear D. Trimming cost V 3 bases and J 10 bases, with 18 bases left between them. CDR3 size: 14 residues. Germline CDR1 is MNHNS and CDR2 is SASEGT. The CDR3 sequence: CASSEEARRLLAFF. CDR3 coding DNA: TGTGCCAGCAGTGAGGAGGCAAGGCGTCTGTTAGCTTTCTTT.

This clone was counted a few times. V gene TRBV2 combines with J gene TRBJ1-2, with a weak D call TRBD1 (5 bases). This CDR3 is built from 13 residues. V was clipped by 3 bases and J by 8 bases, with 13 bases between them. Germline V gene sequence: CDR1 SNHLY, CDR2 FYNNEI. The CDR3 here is CASSEGPQGGYTF. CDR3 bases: TGTGCCAGCAGTGAGGGGCCCCAGGGAGGCTACACCTTC.

The CDR3 region is CASSEGLLPYEQYV. CDR3 in DNA: TGTGCCAGCAGTGAAGGATTACTACCTTACGAGCAGTACGTC. The chain has TRBV2 and TRBJ2-7; D gene uncertain. Germline V gives CDR1 SNHLY, CDR2 FYNNEI. The germline V and J ends were trimmed by 1 base and 4 bases, with 11 bases remaining between them. The CDR3 runs 14 residues.

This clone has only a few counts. CDR3 region: CASSLFSVSTDTQYF. CDR3 bases: TGTGCCAGCAGCTTGTTTTCGGTCAGCACAGATACGCAGTATTTT. The chain uses TRBV5-5 and TRBJ2-3; D is uncertain. The CDR3 has 15 residues. Germline CDR1 is SGHKS and CDR2 is YYEKEE (reference sequence). V lost 1 base and J 0 bases, leaving 9 bases between the germline ends.

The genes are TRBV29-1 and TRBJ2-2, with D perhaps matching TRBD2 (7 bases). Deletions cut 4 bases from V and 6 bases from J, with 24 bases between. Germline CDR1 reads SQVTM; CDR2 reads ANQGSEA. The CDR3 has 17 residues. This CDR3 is CSVVGILRGAGAGELFF. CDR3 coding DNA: TGCAGCGTTGTGGGGATCTTACGGGGGGCGGGCGCCGGGGAGCTGTTTTTT.

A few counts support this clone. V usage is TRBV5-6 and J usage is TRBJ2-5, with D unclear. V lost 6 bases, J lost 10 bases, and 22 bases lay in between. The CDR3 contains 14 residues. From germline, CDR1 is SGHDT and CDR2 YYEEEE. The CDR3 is CASTPSLASPVQYF. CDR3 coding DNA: TGTGCCAGCACCCCTTCCTTGGCTAGTCCGGTCCAGTACTTC.